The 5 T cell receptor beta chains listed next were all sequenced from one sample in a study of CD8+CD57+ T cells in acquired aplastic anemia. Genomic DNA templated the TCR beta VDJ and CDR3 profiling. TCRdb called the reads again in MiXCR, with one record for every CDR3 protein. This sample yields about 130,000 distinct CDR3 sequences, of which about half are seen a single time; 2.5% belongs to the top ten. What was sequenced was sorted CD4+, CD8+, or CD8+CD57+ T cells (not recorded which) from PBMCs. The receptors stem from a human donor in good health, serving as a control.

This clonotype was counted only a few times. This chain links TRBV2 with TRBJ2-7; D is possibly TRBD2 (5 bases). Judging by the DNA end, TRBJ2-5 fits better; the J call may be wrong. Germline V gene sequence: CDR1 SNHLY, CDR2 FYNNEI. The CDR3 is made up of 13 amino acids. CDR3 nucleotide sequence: TGTGCCAGCAGGTGGACCGAGGGAGAGACCCAGTACTTC. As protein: CASRWTEGETQYF.

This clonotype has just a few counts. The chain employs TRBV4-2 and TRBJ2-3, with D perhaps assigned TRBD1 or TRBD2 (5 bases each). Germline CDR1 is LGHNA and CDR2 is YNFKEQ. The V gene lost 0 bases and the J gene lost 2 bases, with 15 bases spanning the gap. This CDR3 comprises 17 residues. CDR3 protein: CASSQDPTEGSTDTQYF. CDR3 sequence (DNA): TGTGCCAGCAGCCAAGATCCGACCGAGGGGTCCACAGATACGCAGTATTTT.

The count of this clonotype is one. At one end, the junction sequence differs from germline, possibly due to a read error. DNA of the CDR3: TGTGCCAGCAGCTTAGGGACTAGCTCCTACAGTGAGCAGTCCTTC. Residues: CASSLGTSSYSEQSF. V usage is TRBV7-3 and J usage is TRBJ2-1; 9 nucleotides match TRBD2. Germline values: CDR1 SGHTA, CDR2 FQGTGA. The CDR3 loop spans 15 amino acids.

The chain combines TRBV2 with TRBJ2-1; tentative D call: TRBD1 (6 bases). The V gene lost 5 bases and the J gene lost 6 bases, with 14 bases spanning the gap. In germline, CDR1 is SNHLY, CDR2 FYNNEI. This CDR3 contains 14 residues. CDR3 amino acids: CASSTLQGLNEQFF. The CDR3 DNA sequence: TGTGCCAGCAGTACACTACAGGGTCTCAATGAGCAGTTCTTC.

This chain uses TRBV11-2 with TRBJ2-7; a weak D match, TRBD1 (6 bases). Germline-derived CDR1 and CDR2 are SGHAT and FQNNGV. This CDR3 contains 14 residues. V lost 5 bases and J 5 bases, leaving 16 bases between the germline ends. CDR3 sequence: CASSPEGDDHEQYF. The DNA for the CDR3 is TGTGCCAGCAGCCCTGAGGGGGACGACCACGAGCAGTACTTC.